This is a list of T cell receptor beta chains from one sample in a study of shared clonotypes between healthy human individuals. Generated by immunoSEQ multiplex PCR, the TCRdb table keeps only in-frame clones and is missing some. Among roughly 500,000 clones listed, 75% to 85% were seen once. What was sequenced was PBMCs. These receptors were collected from a middle-aged woman in good health. Some clones in this sample may be carry-over from other donors' samples. CDR3s include the opening cysteine and the closing phenylalanine or tryptophan.

j_gene	v_gene	CDR3aa
TRBJ2-3	TRBV30	CAWSQSLPGTDTQYF
TRBJ1-2	TRBV18	CASSPRRDPWEGYTF
TRBJ2-6	TRBV4-3	CASSQERAGANVLTF
TRBJ2-3	TRBV14	CASSQGQGPGMAQYF
TRBJ2-1	TRBV5-6	CASSLAPRGGNEQFF
TRBJ1-3	TRBV19	CASSGGRLGNTIYF
TRBJ1-3	TRBV7-9	CASSPDTSGNTIYF
TRBJ2-1	TRBV15	CATSRDIGTSGKVGQFF
TRBJ1-5	TRBV2	CASSEARAANNQPQHF
TRBJ2-3	TRBV11-1	CASSSGLAGDTQYF
TRBJ1-2	TRBV29-1	CSVAEGGGGLGYTF
TRBJ1-1	TRBV28	CASSFVTAEAFF
TRBJ1-1	TRBV2	CASSGGNGWTAEAFF
TRBJ2-2	TRBV7-9	CASSLNTGELFF
TRBJ2-2	TRBV6-6	CASRRVFLSNTGELFF
TRBJ2-7	TRBV4-2	CASSQVSEANEQYF
TRBJ2-3	TRBV5-1	CASSLVGQGLADTQYF
TRBJ1-2	TRBV28	CASSLYDYGYTF
TRBJ2-7	TRBV29-1	CSVWTDSYEQYF
TRBJ2-7	TRBV27	CASRAPGPEQYF
TRBJ2-7	TRBV5-4	CASSFMGYEQYF
TRBJ2-5	TRBV6-4	CASSETPGAGKETQYF
TRBJ2-2	TRBV27	CASSLGLVGGELFF
TRBJ2-2	TRBV2	CASSELQGPAGELFF
TRBJ2-2	TRBV4-3	CASSQVRLNTGELFF
TRBJ2-5	TRBV2	CASMYQETQYF
TRBJ2-7	TRBV5-4	CASSRWQGYEQYF
TRBJ2-1	TRBV29-1	CSSLEFEGVGYNEQFF
TRBJ2-7	TRBV5-1	CASSFGTVQGSYEQYF
TRBJ2-5	TRBV19	CASSIRATAQETQYF
TRBJ2-7	TRBV19	CASSMSGQVYEQYF
TRBJ2-2	TRBV28	CASSDTQRPTGELFF
TRBJ1-1	TRBV5-1	CASSYGQGFAEAFF
TRBJ2-3	TRBV2	CASSQGYGDTQYF
TRBJ2-1	TRBV7-2	CASSLYADSRYNEQFF
TRBJ1-2	TRBV6-5	CASSQRTGMLYGYTF
TRBJ1-4	TRBV28	CASSTPGRGTNEKLFF
-	TRBV4-2	CASSQGFRREDSYEQYF
TRBJ1-1	TRBV9	CASSVAERMNTEAFF
TRBJ1-2	TRBV27	CASSLEGWGDYGYTF
TRBJ1-2	TRBV20-1	CSASPNYGYTF
TRBJ1-6	TRBV30	CAWTVGANSPLHF
TRBJ2-7	TRBV29-1	CSGGTYSYEQYF
TRBJ2-7	TRBV7-3	CASSEWGGTSYEQYF
TRBJ1-1	TRBV29-1	CSAKQDPNTEAFF
TRBJ2-5	TRBV5-4	CASSLAGWEETQYF
TRBJ2-5	TRBV5-1	CASSLGTALYQETQYF
TRBJ2-3	TRBV20-1	CSARTGDTQYF
TRBJ1-4	TRBV27	CASSLRGAYNEKLFF
TRBJ2-3	TRBV28	CASSPQTGVTQYF
TRBJ2-1	TRBV6-6	CASSLGTTRPGEQFF
TRBJ1-4	TRBV27	CASSLFGGGEKLFF
TRBJ2-6	TRBV18	CASSGDSLSGANVLTF
TRBJ1-1	TRBV28	CASRGTGGVLNTEAFF